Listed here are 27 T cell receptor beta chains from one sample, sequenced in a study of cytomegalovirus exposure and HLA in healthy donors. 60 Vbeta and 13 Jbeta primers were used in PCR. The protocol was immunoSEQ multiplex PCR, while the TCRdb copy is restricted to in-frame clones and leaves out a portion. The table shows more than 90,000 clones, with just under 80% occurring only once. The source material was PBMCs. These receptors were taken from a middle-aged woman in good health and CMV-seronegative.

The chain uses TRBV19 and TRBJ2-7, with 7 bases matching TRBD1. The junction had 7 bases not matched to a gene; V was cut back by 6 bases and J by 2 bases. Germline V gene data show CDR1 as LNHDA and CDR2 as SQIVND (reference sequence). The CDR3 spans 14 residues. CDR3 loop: CASSNRGGTYEQYF. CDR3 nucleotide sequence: TGTGCCAGTAGCAACAGGGGTGGTACCTACGAGCAGTACTTC.

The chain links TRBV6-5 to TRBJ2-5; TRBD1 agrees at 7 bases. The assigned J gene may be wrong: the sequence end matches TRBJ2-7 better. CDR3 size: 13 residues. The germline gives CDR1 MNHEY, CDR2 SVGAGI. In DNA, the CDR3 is TGTGCCAGCAGCCGGGGACAGTTCTACGAGCAGTACTTC. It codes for CASSRGQFYEQYF.

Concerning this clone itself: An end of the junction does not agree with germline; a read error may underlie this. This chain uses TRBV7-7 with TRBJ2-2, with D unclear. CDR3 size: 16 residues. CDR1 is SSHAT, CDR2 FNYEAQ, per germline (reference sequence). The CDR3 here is CASSLRSPGLPGELFF. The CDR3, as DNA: TGTGCTAGCAGCTTAAGATCCCCAGGCTTACCCGGGGAGCTGTTTTTT.

The CDR3 DNA is TGTGCCAGTAGCCTGGCGGGAGCCGGAGGTGAGCAGTTCTTC. Amino acid sequence: CASSLAGAGGEQFF. J is TRBJ2-1 and V is TRBV19, with TRBD2 matching over 7 bases. Germline lookup yields CDR1 LNHDA and CDR2 SQIVND (reference sequence). J was trimmed by 9 bases and V by 6 bases; bases with no gene match: 11. This CDR3 is built from 14 residues.

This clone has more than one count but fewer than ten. The CDR3 loop is CASSPGASKTEAFF. The CDR3 DNA follows: TGTGCCAGCAGTCCCGGAGCTTCGAAGACTGAAGCTTTCTTT. The rearrangement joins TRBV6-6 to TRBJ1-1; D is unclear. The V gene's germline CDR1 is MNHNY and CDR2 SVGAGI (reference sequence). The CDR3 loop spans 14 amino acids. V lost 5 bases and J lost 5, with 15 bases in between.

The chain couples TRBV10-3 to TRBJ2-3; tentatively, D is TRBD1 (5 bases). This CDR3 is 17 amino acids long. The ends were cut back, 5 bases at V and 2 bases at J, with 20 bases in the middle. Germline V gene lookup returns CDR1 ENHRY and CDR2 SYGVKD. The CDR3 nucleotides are TGTGCCATCAGTTCCCTAGGCTTGGGCAGGGCCACAGATACGCAGTATTTT. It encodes CAISSLGLGRATDTQYF.

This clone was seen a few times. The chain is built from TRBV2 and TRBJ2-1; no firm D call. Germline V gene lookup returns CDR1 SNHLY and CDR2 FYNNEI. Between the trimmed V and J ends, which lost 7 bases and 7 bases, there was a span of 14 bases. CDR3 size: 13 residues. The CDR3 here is CASIQEQNNEQFF. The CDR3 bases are TGTGCCAGCATTCAGGAACAGAATAATGAGCAGTTCTTC.

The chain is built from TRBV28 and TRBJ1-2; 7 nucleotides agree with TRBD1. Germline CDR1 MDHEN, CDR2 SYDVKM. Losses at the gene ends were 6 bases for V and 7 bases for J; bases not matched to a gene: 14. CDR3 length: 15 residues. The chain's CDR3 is CASSLVGGWDCGYTF. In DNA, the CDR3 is TGTGCCAGCAGCCTGGTAGGGGGCTGGGACTGTGGCTACACCTTC.

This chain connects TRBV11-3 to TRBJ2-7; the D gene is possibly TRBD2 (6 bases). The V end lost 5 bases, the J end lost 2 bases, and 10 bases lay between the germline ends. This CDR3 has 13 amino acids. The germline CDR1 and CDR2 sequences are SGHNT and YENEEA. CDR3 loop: CASSAGRTYEQYF. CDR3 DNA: TGTGCCAGCAGCGCGGGACGGACCTACGAGCAGTACTTC.

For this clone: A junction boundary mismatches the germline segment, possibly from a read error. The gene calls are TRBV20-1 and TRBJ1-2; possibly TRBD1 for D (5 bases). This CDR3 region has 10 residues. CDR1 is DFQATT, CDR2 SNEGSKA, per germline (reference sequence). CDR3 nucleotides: TGCAGTGCAAACTGGTGGGGCTACGCCTTC. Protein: CSANWWGYAF.

In DNA, the CDR3 is TGTGCCAGCAGTTTAGAAGCTAGCCGGACCGGGGAGCTGTTTTTT. Its protein is CASSLEASRTGELFF. The gene calls are TRBV27 and TRBJ2-2, with a possible D match to TRBD2 (5 bases). The CDR3 extends over 15 amino acids. Germline V lookup: CDR1 MNHEY, CDR2 SMNVEV (reference sequence). V lost 2 bases to trimming and J lost 5 bases, with 12 bases between them.

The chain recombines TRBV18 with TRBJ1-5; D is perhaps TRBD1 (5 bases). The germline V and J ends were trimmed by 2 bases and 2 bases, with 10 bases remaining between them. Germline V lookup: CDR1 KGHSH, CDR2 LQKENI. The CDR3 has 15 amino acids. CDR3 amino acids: CASSPRGRGNQPQHF. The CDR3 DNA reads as TGTGCCAGCTCACCAAGGGGAAGGGGCAATCAGCCCCAGCATTTT.

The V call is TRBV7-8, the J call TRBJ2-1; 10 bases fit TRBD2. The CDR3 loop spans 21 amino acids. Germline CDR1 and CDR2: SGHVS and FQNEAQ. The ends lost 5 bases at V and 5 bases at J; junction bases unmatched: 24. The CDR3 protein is CASSVAPTRLAGGGPNNEQFF. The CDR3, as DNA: TGTGCCAGCAGCGTGGCCCCGACTCGCTTAGCGGGGGGAGGGCCTAACAATGAGCAGTTCTTC.

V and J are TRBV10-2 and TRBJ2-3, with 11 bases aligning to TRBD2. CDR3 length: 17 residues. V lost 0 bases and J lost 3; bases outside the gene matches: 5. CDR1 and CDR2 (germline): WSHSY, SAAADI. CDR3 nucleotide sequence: TGCGCCAGCAGTGAGTCCCTAGCGGGAGGTTGGACAGATACGCAGTATTTT. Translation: CASSESLAGGWTDTQYF.

The CDR3 sequence: CASSLGGDRHNEKLFF. As DNA, the CDR3 is TGTGCCAGCAGCTTGGGAGGAGACAGACATAATGAAAAACTGTTTTTT. This rearrangement joins TRBV5-5 to TRBJ1-4; TRBD1 might be the D (5 bases). Trimming pared 0 bases from V and 4 bases from J, leaving 13 bases between. The length of the CDR3 is 16 residues. CDR1 is SGHKS, CDR2 YYEKEE, per germline (reference sequence).

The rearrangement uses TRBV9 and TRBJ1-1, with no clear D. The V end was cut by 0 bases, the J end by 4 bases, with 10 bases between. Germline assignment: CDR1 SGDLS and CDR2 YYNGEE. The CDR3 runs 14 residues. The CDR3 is CASSVDGMATEAFF. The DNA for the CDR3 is TGTGCCAGCAGCGTAGACGGGATGGCCACTGAAGCTTTCTTT.

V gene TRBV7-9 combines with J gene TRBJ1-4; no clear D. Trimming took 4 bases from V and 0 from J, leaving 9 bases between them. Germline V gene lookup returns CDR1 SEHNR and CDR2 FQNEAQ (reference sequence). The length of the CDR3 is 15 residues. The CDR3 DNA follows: TGTGCCAGCAGCTGGCAGCGAGCAACTAATGAAAAACTGTTTTTT. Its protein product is CASSWQRATNEKLFF. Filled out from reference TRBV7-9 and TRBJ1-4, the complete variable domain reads DTGVSQNPRHKITKRGQNVTFRCDPISEHNRLYWYRQTLGQGPEFLTYFQNEAQLEKSRLLSDRFSAERPKGSFSTLEIQRTEQGDSAMYLCASSWQRATNEKLFFGSGTQLSVL.

Here the CDR3 DNA reads TGTGCCAGCAGCTTAGCGGGGAGGCCCCAGCATTTT. Translating gives CASSLAGRPQHF. The V gene is TRBV7-2, the J gene TRBJ1-5; D uncertain. The length of the CDR3 is 12 residues. V lost 0 bases, J lost 9 bases, and 6 bases lay in between. Germline V gene sequence: CDR1 SGHTA, CDR2 FQGNSA.

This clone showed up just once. The CDR3 loop is CASSLPGHSYNEQFF. The CDR3 DNA follows: TGCGCCAGCAGTTTGCCAGGTCACTCCTACAATGAGCAGTTCTTC. V is TRBV5-1 and J is TRBJ2-1; D is uncertain. Germline lookup yields CDR1 SGHRS and CDR2 YFSETQ. Trimming shortened V by 5 bases and J by 0 bases, and 12 bases separated the two germline ends. CDR3 size: 15 residues.

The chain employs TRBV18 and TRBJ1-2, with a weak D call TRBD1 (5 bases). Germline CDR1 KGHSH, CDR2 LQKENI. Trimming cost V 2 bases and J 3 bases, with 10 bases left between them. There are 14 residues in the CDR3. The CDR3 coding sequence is TGTGCCAGCTCACCAGGGGCGACAGACTATGGCTACACCTTC. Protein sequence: CASSPGATDYGYTF.

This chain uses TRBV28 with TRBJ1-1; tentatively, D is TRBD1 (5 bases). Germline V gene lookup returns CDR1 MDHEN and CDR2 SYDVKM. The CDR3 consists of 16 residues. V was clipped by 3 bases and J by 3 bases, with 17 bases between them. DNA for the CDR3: TGTGCCAGCAGTTTTGGGGCAGGTGGTTGGTACACTGAAGCTTTCTTT. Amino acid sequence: CASSFGAGGWYTEAFF.

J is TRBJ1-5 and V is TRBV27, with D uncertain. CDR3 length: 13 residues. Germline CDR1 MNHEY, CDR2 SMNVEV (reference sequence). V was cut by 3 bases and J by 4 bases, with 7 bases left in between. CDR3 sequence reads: CASSFGLNQPQHF. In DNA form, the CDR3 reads TGTGCCAGCAGTTTTGGCCTGAATCAGCCCCAGCATTTT.

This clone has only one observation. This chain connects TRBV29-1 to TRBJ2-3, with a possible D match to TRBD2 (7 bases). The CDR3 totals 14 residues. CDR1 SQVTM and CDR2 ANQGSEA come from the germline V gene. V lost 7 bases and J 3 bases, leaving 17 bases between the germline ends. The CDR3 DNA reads TGCAGCGGGGGTGAACAGGGAGGGACAGATACGCAGTATTTT. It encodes CSGGEQGGTDTQYF.

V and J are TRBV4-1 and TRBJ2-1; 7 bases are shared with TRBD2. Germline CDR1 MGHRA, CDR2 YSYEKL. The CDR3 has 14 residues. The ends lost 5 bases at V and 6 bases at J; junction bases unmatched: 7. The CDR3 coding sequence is TGCGCCAGCAGCAAATTACTAGCGACCAATGAGCAGTTCTTC. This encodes CASSKLLATNEQFF.

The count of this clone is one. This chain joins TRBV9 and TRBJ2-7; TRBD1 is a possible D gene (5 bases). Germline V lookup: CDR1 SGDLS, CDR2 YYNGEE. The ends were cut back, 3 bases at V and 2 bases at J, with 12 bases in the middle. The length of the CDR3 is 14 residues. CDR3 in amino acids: CASSALLGAYEQYF. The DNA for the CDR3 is TGTGCCAGCAGCGCTCTCTTAGGGGCCTACGAGCAGTACTTC.

CDR3 in DNA: TGTGCCAGCAGCCCACCACAGGGTTACACCGGGGAGCTGTTTTTT. The encoded protein is CASSPPQGYTGELFF. The rearrangement joins TRBV7-9 to TRBJ2-2, with a tentative D call TRBD1 (6 bases). This CDR3 is built from 15 residues. The V and J ends lost 5 bases and 3 bases respectively, with 13 bases between them. Germline loops: CDR1 SEHNR, CDR2 FQNEAQ (reference sequence).

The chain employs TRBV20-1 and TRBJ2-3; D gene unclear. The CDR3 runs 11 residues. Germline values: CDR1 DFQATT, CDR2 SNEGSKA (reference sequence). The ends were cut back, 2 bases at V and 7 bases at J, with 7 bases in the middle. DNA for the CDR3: TGCAGTGCTAGACATACTAATACGCAGTATTTT. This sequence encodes CSARHTNTQYF.